The clone carrying this T cell receptor beta chain was counted many times. TCRdb itself ran the RT-PCR reads through MiXCR, one entry per CDR3 protein. The table has 600,000 to 850,000 distinct CDR3 sequences, 12% to 15% seen once. This specimen comes from a study of response to subunit inactivated influenza vaccine. CDR3 length equals 16 residues. Germline V gives CDR1 SGHRS, CDR2 YFSETQ. The J segment lost 3 bases and the V segment lost 4 bases, leaving 8 bases of the junction unmatched. The sequence derives from a man in his fifties who received an inactivated influenza vaccine. The sample consisted of PBMCs from blood, taken 14 to 15 days before vaccination. The rearrangement links TRBV5-1 to TRBJ2-3; 10 bases map to TRBD1. CDR3 sequence (DNA): TGCGCCAGCAGCCACGGACAGGGGGGACGGACAGATACGCAGTATTTT. It codes for CASSHGQGGRTDTQYF.